Listed below are T cell receptor beta chains from one sample, sequenced in a study of response to subunit inactivated influenza vaccine. One entry per CDR3 protein results from TCRdb running MiXCR on the RT-PCR reads. The data contain about 650,000 distinct CDR3 sequences, about 14% of them singletons. The sample was PBMCs from blood, taken roughly 2 weeks before vaccination. These receptors all come from a man in his fifties who received an inactivated influenza vaccine. The CDR3 runs from the conserved cysteine through the conserved F or W. Fields, in order: J gene, V gene, CDR3 protein.

J: TRBJ2-3
V: TRBV6-1
CDR3: CASSEAGLAGLTDTQYF

J: TRBJ2-7
V: TRBV7-2
CDR3: CASTKSQGRYEQYF

J: TRBJ2-2
V: TRBV10-3
CDR3: CAIRRTGNTGELFF

J: TRBJ2-5
V: TRBV7-2
CDR3: CASSEARGSQETQYF

J: TRBJ2-7
V: TRBV28
CDR3: CASSSIKYEQYF

J: TRBJ1-6
V: TRBV6-5
CDR3: CASSYNGPGNSPLHF

J: TRBJ2-7
V: TRBV7-8
CDR3: CASSLSSGRAIEQYF

J: TRBJ2-2
V: TRBV7-8
CDR3: CASSWGRLAGGPNTGELFF

J: TRBJ2-7
V: TRBV28
CDR3: CASTGTDYEQYF

J: TRBJ2-1
V: TRBV12-3/TRBV12-4
CDR3: CASSLGSGFNEQFF

J: TRBJ1-1
V: TRBV5-1
CDR3: CASSLMVSGTEAFF

J: TRBJ2-7
V: TRBV5-5
CDR3: CASSPYVAASYEQYF

J: TRBJ2-7
V: TRBV12-3/TRBV12-4
CDR3: CASSLQGVGYEQYF

J: TRBJ1-2
V: TRBV3-1
CDR3: CASSQYQGGYGYTF

J: TRBJ1-2
V: TRBV20-1
CDR3: CSARQMGTDGYTF

J: TRBJ2-1
V: TRBV18
CDR3: CASSPMIGTGVNREQFF

J: TRBJ2-6
V: TRBV7-9
CDR3: CASSLSSTRLGPSGANVLTF

J: TRBJ2-1
V: TRBV9
CDR3: CASSGGLAAGNEQFF

J: TRBJ2-2
V: TRBV29-1
CDR3: CSVEDLLAGVTGELFF

J: TRBJ2-1
V: TRBV6-5
CDR3: CASSYSTNSYNEQFF

J: TRBJ2-5
V: TRBV12-3/TRBV12-4
CDR3: CASSFGTGGENF

J: TRBJ2-1
V: TRBV15
CDR3: CATSGGLAVGNEQFF

J: TRBJ2-3
V: TRBV5-1
CDR3: CASSLQQGPTDTQYF

J: TRBJ1-1
V: TRBV11-1
CDR3: CASSFPRTGPLTNTEAFF

J: TRBJ2-7
V: TRBV30
CDR3: CAWTAGTTYEQYF

J: TRBJ2-5
V: TRBV10-3
CDR3: CAIGLAGEETQYF

J: TRBJ2-1
V: TRBV30
CDR3: CTWSAGTAGFQFF

J: TRBJ2-1
V: TRBV3-1
CDR3: CASSQERLAGGAEQFF

J: TRBJ1-5
V: TRBV2
CDR3: CASRRAESQPQHF

J: TRBJ2-3
V: TRBV7-2
CDR3: CASRDPNTDTQYF

J: TRBJ1-5
V: TRBV5-1
CDR3: CASSRRGGGDHEHF

J: TRBJ2-7
V: TRBV7-9
CDR3: CASRAPSGDSYEQYF

J: TRBJ2-7
V: TRBV12-3/TRBV12-4
CDR3: CASNAGTNSYEQYF

J: TRBJ1-6
V: TRBV10-3
CDR3: CAISGRNSPLHF

J: TRBJ2-1
V: TRBV11-2
CDR3: CASGAGDLLRNEQFF

J: TRBJ2-7
V: TRBV14
CDR3: CASSRGPSISSYEQYF

J: TRBJ2-7
V: TRBV7-2
CDR3: CASSLGVFGGVTSEQYF

J: TRBJ2-2
V: TRBV4-2
CDR3: CASSQDLGRMVTGELFF

J: TRBJ2-2
V: TRBV7-2
CDR3: CASSLSSGVGPGELFF

J: TRBJ1-6
V: TRBV7-2
CDR3: CASSLAWGGDSPLHF

J: TRBJ1-6
V: TRBV5-1
CDR3: CASSLDRQENNSPLHF